These T cell receptor beta chains were read from a single sample in a study of patients and donors after allogeneic stem cell transplantation. TCRdb used MiXCR to reprocess the RT-PCR reads, holding one entry per CDR3 protein. The table has 160,000 or so distinct CDR3 sequences, approximately 24% seen once; the top ten hold about 24%. The sample taken for sequencing was blood, either unsorted or a sorted T cell fraction (not recorded which). The origin of the receptors is a human donor who was either an allogeneic HSCT recipient or a stem cell or donor lymphocyte infusion donor (not recorded which). It is not recorded whose cells these are; they may come from a transplant donor. Each CDR3 is given with its conserved first and last residue. The D gene is left open where the match is weak. Not all rows give a size; the values are once, few, many and, for expanded clones, a class.

j_call: TRBJ1-6; v_call: TRBV12-3/TRBV12-4; clone_size: once; d_call: .; cdr3_aa: CASSLGQYLSSYNSPLHF; cdr3_nt: TGTGCCAGCAGTTTAGGACAGTATTTGAGCTCCTATAATTCACCCCTCCACTTT
j_call: TRBJ2-1; v_call: TRBV20-1; clone_size: once; d_call: TRBD1; cdr3_aa: CSAVGQGVSEQFF; cdr3_nt: TGCAGTGCTGTTGGACAGGGGGTGAGTGAGCAGTTCTTC
j_call: TRBJ2-3; v_call: TRBV30; clone_size: .; d_call: TRBD2; cdr3_aa: CAWVSREWSDTQYF; cdr3_nt: TGTGCCTGGGTCTCGCGGGAGTGGTCAGATACGCAGTATTTT
j_call: TRBJ2-3; v_call: TRBV14; clone_size: few; d_call: TRBD2; cdr3_aa: CASSPWGGGPYTQYF; cdr3_nt: TGTGCCAGCAGCCCATGGGGCGGGGGGCCGTATACGCAGTATTTT
j_call: TRBJ1-1; v_call: TRBV7-3; clone_size: few; d_call: .; cdr3_aa: CASSSSSTNTEAFF; cdr3_nt: TGTGCCAGCAGCTCCTCGTCCACGAACACTGAAGCTTTCTTT
j_call: TRBJ1-1; v_call: TRBV6-5; clone_size: .; d_call: .; cdr3_aa: CASSPWGVTNTEAFF; cdr3_nt: TGTGCCAGCAGTCCTTGGGGGGTCACGAACACTGAAGCTTTCTTT
j_call: TRBJ2-1; v_call: TRBV7-2; clone_size: .; d_call: TRBD2; cdr3_aa: CASSLELAGGLNEQFF; cdr3_nt: TGTGCCAGCAGCTTGGAACTAGCGGGGGGGCTGAATGAGCAGTTCTTC
j_call: TRBJ1-6; v_call: TRBV5-1; clone_size: few; d_call: .; cdr3_aa: CASSLGVHNSPLHF; cdr3_nt: TGCGCCAGCAGCTTGGGAGTGCATAATTCACCCCTCCACTTT
j_call: TRBJ1-2; v_call: TRBV13; clone_size: few; d_call: .; cdr3_aa: CASRPEGNYGYTF; cdr3_nt: TGTGCCAGCAGACCCGAGGGAAACTATGGCTACACCTTC
j_call: TRBJ1-1; v_call: TRBV29-1; clone_size: .; d_call: TRBD1; cdr3_aa: CSVRYRGQDTEAFF; cdr3_nt: TGCAGCGTGCGATACAGGGGGCAGGACACTGAAGCTTTCTTT
j_call: TRBJ2-1; v_call: TRBV6-5; clone_size: .; d_call: TRBD1; cdr3_aa: CASSYTGTGRVGEQFF; cdr3_nt: TGTGCCAGCAGTTACACCGGGACAGGGAGGGTAGGTGAGCAGTTCTTC
j_call: TRBJ1-1; v_call: TRBV7-9; clone_size: few; d_call: TRBD1; cdr3_aa: CASSFPRGLGTEAFF; cdr3_nt: TGTGCCAGCAGCTTCCCCAGGGGGCTGGGCACTGAAGCTTTCTTT
j_call: TRBJ2-5; v_call: TRBV11-2; clone_size: .; d_call: TRBD2; cdr3_aa: CASSSGLAGETQYF; cdr3_nt: TGTGCCAGCAGCTCCGGACTAGCTGGGGAGACCCAGTACTTC
j_call: TRBJ2-7; v_call: TRBV5-1; clone_size: many; d_call: .; cdr3_aa: CASRGGNSNYEQYF; cdr3_nt: TGCGCCAGCAGGGGCGGAAACTCTAACTACGAGCAGTACTTC
j_call: TRBJ2-2; v_call: TRBV20-1; clone_size: .; d_call: .; cdr3_aa: CSASRAGNTGELFF; cdr3_nt: TGCAGTGCTAGCCGGGCAGGGAACACCGGGGAGCTGTTTTTT
j_call: TRBJ1-5; v_call: TRBV27; clone_size: .; d_call: TRBD1; cdr3_aa: CASSPSRDSYNQPQHF; cdr3_nt: TGTGCCAGCAGCCCGTCACGGGACAGTTACAATCAGCCCCAGCATTTT
j_call: TRBJ2-4; v_call: TRBV6-6; clone_size: .; d_call: .; cdr3_aa: CASSYELVRDIQYF; cdr3_nt: TGTGCCAGCAGTTACGAGCTAGTGAGAGACATTCAGTACTTC
j_call: TRBJ1-2; v_call: TRBV6-6; clone_size: few; d_call: .; cdr3_aa: CASSQGTAPSYGYTF; cdr3_nt: TGTGCCAGCAGTCAAGGGACGGCCCCTTCCTATGGCTACACCTTC
j_call: TRBJ2-7; v_call: TRBV4-1; clone_size: few; d_call: .; cdr3_aa: CASSQGKEQYF; cdr3_nt: TGCGCCAGCAGCCAGGGGAAGGAGCAGTACTTC
j_call: TRBJ1-2; v_call: TRBV20-1; clone_size: .; d_call: .; cdr3_aa: CSARDRPRYGYTF; cdr3_nt: TGCAGTGCCAGAGACAGGCCACGCTATGGCTACACCTTC
j_call: TRBJ1-1; v_call: TRBV10-3; clone_size: .; d_call: .; cdr3_aa: CAISETRGRSTEAFF; cdr3_nt: TGTGCCATCAGTGAGACAAGGGGGAGGTCCACTGAAGCTTTCTTT
j_call: TRBJ2-6; v_call: TRBV7-9; clone_size: few; d_call: TRBD2; cdr3_aa: CASSPPVAGAGANVLTF; cdr3_nt: TGTGCCAGCAGCCCCCCTGTCGCGGGGGCTGGGGCCAACGTCCTGACTTTC
j_call: TRBJ2-2; v_call: TRBV19; clone_size: .; d_call: .; cdr3_aa: CASSGRAVAGTGELFF; cdr3_nt: TGTGCCAGTAGTGGGAGAGCGGTCGCGGGCACCGGGGAGCTGTTTTTT
j_call: TRBJ1-5; v_call: TRBV6-2/TRBV6-3; clone_size: many; d_call: .; cdr3_aa: CASNTTPDEVNQPQHF; cdr3_nt: TGTGCCAGCAATACAACTCCCGACGAGGTCAATCAGCCCCAGCATTTT
j_call: TRBJ2-5; v_call: TRBV5-1; clone_size: .; d_call: .; cdr3_aa: CASSWDGLEQETQYF; cdr3_nt: TGCGCCAGCAGCTGGGACGGCTTAGAACAAGAGACCCAGTACTTC